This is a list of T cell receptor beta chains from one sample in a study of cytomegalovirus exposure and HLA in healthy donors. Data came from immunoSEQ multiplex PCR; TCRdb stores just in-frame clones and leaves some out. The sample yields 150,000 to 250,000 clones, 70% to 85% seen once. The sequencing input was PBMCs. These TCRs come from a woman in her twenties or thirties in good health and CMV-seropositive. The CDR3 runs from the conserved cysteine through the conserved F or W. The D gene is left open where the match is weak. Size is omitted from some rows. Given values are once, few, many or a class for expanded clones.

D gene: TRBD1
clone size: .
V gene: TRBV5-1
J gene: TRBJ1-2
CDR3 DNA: TGCGCCAGCAGCTTTGAGGGGGCGGACTATGGCTACACCTTC
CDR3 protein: CASSFEGADYGYTF

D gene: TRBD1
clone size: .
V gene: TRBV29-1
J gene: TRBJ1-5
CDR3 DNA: TGCAGCGTTGGAGGGGGCCGGCAGCCCCAGCATTTT
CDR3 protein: CSVGGGRQPQHF

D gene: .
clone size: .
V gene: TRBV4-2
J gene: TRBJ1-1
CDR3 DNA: TGTGCCAGCAGCCAAAACTCTGGGGGCCCTAGGGGCGTTGAAGCTTTCTTT
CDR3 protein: CASSQNSGGPRGVEAFF

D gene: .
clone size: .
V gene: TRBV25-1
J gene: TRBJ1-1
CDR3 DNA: TGTGCCAGCAGAACAGGGCCCAACACTGAAGCTTTCTTT
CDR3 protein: CASRTGPNTEAFF

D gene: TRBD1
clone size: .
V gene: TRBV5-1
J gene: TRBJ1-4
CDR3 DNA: TGCGCCGGCCACTGGCAGAAGGGGGCGCCTGAAAAACTGTTTTTT
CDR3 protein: CAGHWQKGAPEKLFF

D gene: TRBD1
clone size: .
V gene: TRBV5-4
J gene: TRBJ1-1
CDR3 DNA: TGTGCCGGCCATGGGACAGCTGGAACTGAAGCTTTCTTT
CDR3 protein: CAGHGTAGTEAFF

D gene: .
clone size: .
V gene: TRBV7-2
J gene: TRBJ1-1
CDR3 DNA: TGTGCCAGCAGCCTTTCGATGGCCACTGAAGCTTTCTTT
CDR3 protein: CASSLSMATEAFF

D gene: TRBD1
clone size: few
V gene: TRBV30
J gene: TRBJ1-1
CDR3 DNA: TGTGCCTGCCAGTCCCGGGACAGGGGTTGGACTGAAGCTTTCTTT
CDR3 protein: CACQSRDRGWTEAFF

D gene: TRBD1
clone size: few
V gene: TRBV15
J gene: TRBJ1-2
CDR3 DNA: TGTGCCACCAGCACCCGGACAGGTCTCGGCTATGGCTACACCTTC
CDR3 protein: CATSTRTGLGYGYTF

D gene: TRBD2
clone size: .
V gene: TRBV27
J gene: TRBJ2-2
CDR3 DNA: TGTGCCAGCAGTTGGAGGGCGGGAGATGCCGGGGAGCTGTTTTTT
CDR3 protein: CASSWRAGDAGELFF

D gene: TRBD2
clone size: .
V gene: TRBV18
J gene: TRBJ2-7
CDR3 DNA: TGTGCCAGCTCACCCGGGACTAGCGGGGTCTACGAGCAGTACTTC
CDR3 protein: CASSPGTSGVYEQYF

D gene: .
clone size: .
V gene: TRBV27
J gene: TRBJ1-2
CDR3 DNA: TGTGCCAGCAGTTCCTACAACCTAATAGGGGGTACTTCAGGTGGCTACACCTTC
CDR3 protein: CASSSYNLIGGTSGGYTF

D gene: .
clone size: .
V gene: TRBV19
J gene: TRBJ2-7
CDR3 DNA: TGTGCCAGTAGTTTTACAGGGAGCTCCTACGAGCAGTACTTC
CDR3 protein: CASSFTGSSYEQYF

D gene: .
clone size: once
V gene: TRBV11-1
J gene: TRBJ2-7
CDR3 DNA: TGTGCCAGCAGCTCGGAGCCCGGGAAGACCTACGAGCAGTACTTC
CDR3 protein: CASSSEPGKTYEQYF

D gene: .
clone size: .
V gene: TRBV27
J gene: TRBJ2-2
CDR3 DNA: TGTGCCAGCAGTACAAGCGGTTTCCTTATACCTAGCCGAAACACCGGGGAGCTGTTTTTT
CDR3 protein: CASSTSGFLIPSRNTGELFF